The text below deals with one T cell receptor beta chain. Germline values: CDR1 SGHRS, CDR2 YFSETQ. Trimming took off 4 bases at V and 4 bases at J, with 14 bases between the two ends. This CDR3 is 14 amino acids long. Here immunoSEQ multiplex PCR was the method, and the copy in TCRdb shows in-frame clones only, minus some. The sample includes approximately 260,000 clones, approximately 90% of them seen just once. The record originates from a study of blood T cell repertoires in COVID-19. The wider study: Nucleic acid was either cDNA or gDNA, and it came from T cells, B-cell-depleted T cells, or PBMCs.

The sample comprised peripheral blood. The rearrangement uses TRBV5-1 and TRBJ1-1, with D unresolved. The sequence was obtained from a woman in her thirties or forties with acute or convalescent COVID-19. The CDR3 DNA sequence: TGCGCCAGCAGCCCTCTAGGTGTCGGCACTGAAGCTTTCTTT. This sequence encodes CASSPLGVGTEAFF.